These 2 T cell receptor beta chains came from one sample sequenced in a study of monozygotic twins with inflammatory bowel disease. TCRdb reanalyzed the 5' RACE reads, giving one entry per CDR3 protein sequence and no DNA. The table gives about 420,000 distinct CDR3 sequences; the top ten clones make up more than 2% of it. Specimen: blood. The receptors stem from a human donor with ulcerative colitis or Crohn's disease, or a healthy co-twin of an affected twin (not recorded which).

J is TRBJ2-1 and V is TRBV5-1. Per germline, CDR1 SGHRS and CDR2 YFSETQ. The CDR3 covers 17 residues. The CDR3 here is CASSRKPKVEIYNEQFF.

The V gene is TRBV5-1, the J gene TRBJ2-2; TCRdb names TRBD1, which stays unverified in the absence of DNA. The germline V gene has CDR1 SGHRS and CDR2 YFSETQ. The CDR3 is 14 amino acids. The CDR3 protein is CASGRQGNTGELFF.